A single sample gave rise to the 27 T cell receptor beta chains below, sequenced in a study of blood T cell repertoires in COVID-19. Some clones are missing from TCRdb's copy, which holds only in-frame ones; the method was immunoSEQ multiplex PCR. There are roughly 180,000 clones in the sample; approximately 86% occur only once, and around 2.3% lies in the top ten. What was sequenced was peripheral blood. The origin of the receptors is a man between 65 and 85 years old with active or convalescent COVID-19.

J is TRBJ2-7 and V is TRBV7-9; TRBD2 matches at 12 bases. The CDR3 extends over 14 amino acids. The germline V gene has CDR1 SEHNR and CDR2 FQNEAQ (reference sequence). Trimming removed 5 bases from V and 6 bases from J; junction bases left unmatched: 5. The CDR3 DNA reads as TGTGCCAGCAGCACCGGGACTAGCGGGCGCGAGCAGTACTTC. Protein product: CASSTGTSGREQYF.

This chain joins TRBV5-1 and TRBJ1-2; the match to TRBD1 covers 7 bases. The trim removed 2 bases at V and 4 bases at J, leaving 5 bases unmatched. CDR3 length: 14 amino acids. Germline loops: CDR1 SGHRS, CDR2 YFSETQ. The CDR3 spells CASSLDRVSYGYTF. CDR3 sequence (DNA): TGCGCCAGCAGCTTAGACAGGGTTAGCTATGGCTACACCTTC.

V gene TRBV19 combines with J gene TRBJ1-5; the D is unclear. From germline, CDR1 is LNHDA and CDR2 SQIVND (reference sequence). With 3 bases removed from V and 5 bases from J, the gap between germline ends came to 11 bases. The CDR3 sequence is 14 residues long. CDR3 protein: CASSIVAVDQPQHF. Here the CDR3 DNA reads TGTGCCAGTAGTATCGTCGCGGTAGATCAGCCCCAGCATTTT.

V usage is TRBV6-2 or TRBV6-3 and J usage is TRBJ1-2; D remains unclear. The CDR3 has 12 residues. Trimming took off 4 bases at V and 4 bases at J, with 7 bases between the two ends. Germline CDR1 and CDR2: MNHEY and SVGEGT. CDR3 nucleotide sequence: TGTGCCAGCAGTTGGGCTTTCTATGGCTACACCTTC. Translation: CASSWAFYGYTF.

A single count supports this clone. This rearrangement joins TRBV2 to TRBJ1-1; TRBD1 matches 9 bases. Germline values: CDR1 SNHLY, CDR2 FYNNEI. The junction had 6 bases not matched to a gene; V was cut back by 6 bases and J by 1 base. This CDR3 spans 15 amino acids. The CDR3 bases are TGTGCCAGCAGGTTCCCACAGGGGGCGAACACTGAAGCTTTCTTT. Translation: CASRFPQGANTEAFF.

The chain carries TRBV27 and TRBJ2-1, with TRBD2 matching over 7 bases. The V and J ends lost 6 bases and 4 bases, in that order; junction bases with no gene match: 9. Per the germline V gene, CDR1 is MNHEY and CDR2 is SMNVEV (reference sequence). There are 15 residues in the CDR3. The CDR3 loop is CASRSGTKLYNEQFF. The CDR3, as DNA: TGTGCCAGCAGAAGCGGGACTAAACTTTACAATGAGCAGTTCTTC.

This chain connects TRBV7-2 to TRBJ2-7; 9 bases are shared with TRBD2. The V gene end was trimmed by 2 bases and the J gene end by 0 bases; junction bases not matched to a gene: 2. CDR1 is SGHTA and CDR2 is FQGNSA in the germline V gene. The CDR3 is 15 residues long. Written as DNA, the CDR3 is TGTGCCAGCAGCTTAAAAGCGGGGGGCTCCTACGAGCAGTACTTC. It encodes CASSLKAGGSYEQYF.

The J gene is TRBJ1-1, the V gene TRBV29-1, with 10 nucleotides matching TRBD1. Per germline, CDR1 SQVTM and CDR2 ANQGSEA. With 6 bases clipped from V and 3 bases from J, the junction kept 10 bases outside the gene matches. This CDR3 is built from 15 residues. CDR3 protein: CSVVLAGTGDTEAFF. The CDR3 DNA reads TGCAGCGTAGTATTAGCCGGGACAGGGGACACTGAAGCTTTCTTT.

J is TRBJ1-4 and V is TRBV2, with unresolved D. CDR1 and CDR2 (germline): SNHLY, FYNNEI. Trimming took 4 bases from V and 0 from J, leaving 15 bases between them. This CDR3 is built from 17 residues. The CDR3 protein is CASSVKLRIATNEKLFF. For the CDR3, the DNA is TGTGCCAGCAGTGTTAAACTTCGAATTGCAACTAATGAAAAACTGTTTTTT.

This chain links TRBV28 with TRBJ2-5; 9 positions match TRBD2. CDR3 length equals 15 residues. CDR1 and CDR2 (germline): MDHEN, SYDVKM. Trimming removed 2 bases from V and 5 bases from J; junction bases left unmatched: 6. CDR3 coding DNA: TGTGCCAGCAGTTTACCGGGGCGGGAGGGGGAGACCCAGTACTTC. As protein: CASSLPGREGETQYF. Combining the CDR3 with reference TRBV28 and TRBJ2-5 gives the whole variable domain DVKVTQSSRYLVKRTGEKVFLECVQDMDHENMFWYRQDPGLGLRLIYFSYDVKMKEKGDIPEGYSVSREKKERFSLILESASTNQTSMYLCASSLPGREGETQYFGPGTRLLVL.

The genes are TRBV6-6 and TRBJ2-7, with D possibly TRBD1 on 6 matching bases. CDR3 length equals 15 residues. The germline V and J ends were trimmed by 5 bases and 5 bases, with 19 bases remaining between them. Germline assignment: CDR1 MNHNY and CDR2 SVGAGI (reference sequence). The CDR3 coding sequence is TGTGCCAGCAGTGACCTATGGGGCAGGGGAAACGAGCAGTACTTC. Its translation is CASSDLWGRGNEQYF.

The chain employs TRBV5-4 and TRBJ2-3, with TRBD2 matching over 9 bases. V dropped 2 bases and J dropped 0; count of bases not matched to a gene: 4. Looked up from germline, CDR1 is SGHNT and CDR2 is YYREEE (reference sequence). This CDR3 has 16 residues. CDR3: CASSFGAGGSTDTQYF. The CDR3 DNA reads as TGTGCCAGCAGCTTTGGAGCGGGGGGTAGCACAGATACGCAGTATTTT. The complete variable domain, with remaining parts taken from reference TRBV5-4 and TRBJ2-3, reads ETGVTQSPTHLIKTRGQQVTLRCSSQSGHNTVSWYQQALGQGPQFIFQYYREEENGRGNFPPRFSGLQFPNYSSELNVNALELDDSALYLCASSFGAGGSTDTQYFGPGTRLTVL.

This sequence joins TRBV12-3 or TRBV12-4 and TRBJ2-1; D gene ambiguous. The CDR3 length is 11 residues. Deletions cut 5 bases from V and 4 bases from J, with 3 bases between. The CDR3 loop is CASSTYNEQFF. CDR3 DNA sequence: TGTGCCAGCAGTACTTACAATGAGCAGTTCTTC.

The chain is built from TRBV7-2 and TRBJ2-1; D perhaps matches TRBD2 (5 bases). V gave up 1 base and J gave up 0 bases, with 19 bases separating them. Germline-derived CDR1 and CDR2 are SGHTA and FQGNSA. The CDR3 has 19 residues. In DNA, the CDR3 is TGTGCCAGCAGCTTAGTTTTCCGGACTCAAAATAGCTCCTACAATGAGCAGTTCTTC. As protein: CASSLVFRTQNSSYNEQFF.

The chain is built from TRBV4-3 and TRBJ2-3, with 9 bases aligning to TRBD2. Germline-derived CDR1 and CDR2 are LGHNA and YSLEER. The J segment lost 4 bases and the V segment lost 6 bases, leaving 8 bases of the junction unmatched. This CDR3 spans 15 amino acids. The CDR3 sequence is CASSPSGVIADTQYF. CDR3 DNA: TGCGCCAGCAGTCCTAGCGGGGTAATCGCAGATACGCAGTATTTT.

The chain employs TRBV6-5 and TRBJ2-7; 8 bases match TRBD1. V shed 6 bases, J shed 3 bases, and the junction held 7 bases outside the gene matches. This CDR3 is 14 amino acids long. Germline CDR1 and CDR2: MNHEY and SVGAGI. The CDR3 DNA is TGTGCCAGCAGCCGGACAGGGAGCGTCTACGAGCAGTACTTC. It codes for CASSRTGSVYEQYF.

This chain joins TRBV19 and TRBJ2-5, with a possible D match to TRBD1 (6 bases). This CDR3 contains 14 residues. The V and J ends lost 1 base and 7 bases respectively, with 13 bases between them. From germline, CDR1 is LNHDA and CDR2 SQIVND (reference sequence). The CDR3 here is CASSIGTVPRTQYF. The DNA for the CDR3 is TGTGCCAGTAGTATAGGGACAGTTCCGAGGACCCAGTACTTC.

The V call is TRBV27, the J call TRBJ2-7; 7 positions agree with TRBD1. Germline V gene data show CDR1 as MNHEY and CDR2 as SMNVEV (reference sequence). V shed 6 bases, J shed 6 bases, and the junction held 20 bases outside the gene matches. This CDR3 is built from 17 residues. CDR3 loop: CASSMLAGLSGQPEQYF. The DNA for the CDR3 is TGTGCCAGCAGCATGTTGGCCGGATTGTCGGGACAGCCCGAGCAGTACTTC.

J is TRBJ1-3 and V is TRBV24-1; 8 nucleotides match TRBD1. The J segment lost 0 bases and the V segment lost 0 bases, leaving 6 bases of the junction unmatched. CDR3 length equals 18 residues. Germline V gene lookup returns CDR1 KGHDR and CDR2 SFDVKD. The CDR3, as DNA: TGTGCCACCAGTGATTTGTACCTAGACAGGGGCTCTGGAAACACCATATATTTT. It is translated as CATSDLYLDRGSGNTIYF.

The CDR3 sequence: CASSQLAGASTDTQYF. As DNA, the CDR3 is TGCGCCAGCAGCCAACTAGCGGGGGCCAGCACAGATACGCAGTATTTT. The chain employs TRBV4-3 and TRBJ2-3, with 10 nucleotides matching TRBD2. The CDR3 consists of 16 residues. V was pared by 2 bases and J by 0 bases, with 2 bases of the junction left unmatched. In germline, CDR1 is LGHNA, CDR2 YSLEER.

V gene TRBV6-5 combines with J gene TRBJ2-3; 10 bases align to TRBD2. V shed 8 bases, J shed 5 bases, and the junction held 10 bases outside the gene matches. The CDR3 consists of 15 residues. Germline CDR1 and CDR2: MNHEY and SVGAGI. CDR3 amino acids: CASYGSGGAGDTQYF. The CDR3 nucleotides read TGTGCCAGCTACGGAAGCGGGGGGGCCGGAGATACGCAGTATTTT.

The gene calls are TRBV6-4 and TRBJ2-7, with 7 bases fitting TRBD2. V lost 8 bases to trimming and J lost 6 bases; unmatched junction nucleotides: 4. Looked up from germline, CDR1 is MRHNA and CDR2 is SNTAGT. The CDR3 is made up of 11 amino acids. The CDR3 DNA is TGTGCCAGCGGGGAGGGCCCCGAGCAGTACTTC. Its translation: CASGEGPEQYF.

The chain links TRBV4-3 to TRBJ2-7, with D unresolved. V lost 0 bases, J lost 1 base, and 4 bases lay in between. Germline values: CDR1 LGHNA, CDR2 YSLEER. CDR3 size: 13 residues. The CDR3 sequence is CASSQEISYEQYF. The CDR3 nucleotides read TGCGCCAGCAGCCAAGAAATATCCTACGAGCAGTACTTC.

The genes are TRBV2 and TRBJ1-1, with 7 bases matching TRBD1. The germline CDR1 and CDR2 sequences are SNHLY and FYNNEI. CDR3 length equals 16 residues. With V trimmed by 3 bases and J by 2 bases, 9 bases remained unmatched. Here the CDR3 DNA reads TGTGCCAGCAGTGATATGACAGGGCGAGGAAACACTGAAGCTTTCTTT. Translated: CASSDMTGRGNTEAFF.

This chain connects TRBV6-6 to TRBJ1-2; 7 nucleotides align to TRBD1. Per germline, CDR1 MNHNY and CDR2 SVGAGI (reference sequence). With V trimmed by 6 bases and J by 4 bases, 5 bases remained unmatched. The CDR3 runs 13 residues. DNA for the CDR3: TGTGCCAGCAGAAAACAGGGGATCTATGGCTACACCTTC. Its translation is CASRKQGIYGYTF.

DNA of the CDR3: TGCAGCGTTAAGGGACTAGCGGGGGAAGAGCAGTTCTTC. Translated, it gives CSVKGLAGEEQFF. This sequence joins TRBV29-1 and TRBJ2-1, with 14 nucleotides matching TRBD2. Trimming at V came to 5 bases and at J to 10 bases, leaving 4 bases not matched to a gene. The CDR3 has 13 residues. Germline loops: CDR1 SQVTM, CDR2 ANQGSEA.

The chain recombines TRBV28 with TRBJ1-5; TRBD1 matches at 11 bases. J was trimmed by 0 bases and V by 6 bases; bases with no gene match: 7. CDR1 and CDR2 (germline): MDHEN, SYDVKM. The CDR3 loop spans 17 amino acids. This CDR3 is CASSPPGTGGSNQPQHF. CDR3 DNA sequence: TGTGCCAGCAGCCCACCCGGGACAGGGGGTAGCAATCAGCCCCAGCATTTT.